This paragraph covers one T cell receptor (beta chain) sequence. This entry is derived from a study of technical replicates of blood from a handful of donors. Sequencing used immunoSEQ multiplex PCR; TCRdb keeps in-frame clones, though not all of them. The table lists approximately 75,000 clones, 95% to 98% of them singletons. The germline V gene has CDR1 SGHNT and CDR2 YENEEA. V trimming: 3 bases; J trimming: 7 bases; junction bases outside the gene matches: 8. The CDR3 spans 15 residues. This chain connects TRBV11-3 to TRBJ1-5; 8 bases align to TRBD1. What was sequenced was T cells isolated from PBMCs. The sequence came from a human donor in good health. In DNA, the CDR3 is TGTGCCAGCAGCTTGTCAGGGGGCCCTCAGCAGCCCCAGCATTTT. Protein sequence: CASSLSGGPQQPQHF.